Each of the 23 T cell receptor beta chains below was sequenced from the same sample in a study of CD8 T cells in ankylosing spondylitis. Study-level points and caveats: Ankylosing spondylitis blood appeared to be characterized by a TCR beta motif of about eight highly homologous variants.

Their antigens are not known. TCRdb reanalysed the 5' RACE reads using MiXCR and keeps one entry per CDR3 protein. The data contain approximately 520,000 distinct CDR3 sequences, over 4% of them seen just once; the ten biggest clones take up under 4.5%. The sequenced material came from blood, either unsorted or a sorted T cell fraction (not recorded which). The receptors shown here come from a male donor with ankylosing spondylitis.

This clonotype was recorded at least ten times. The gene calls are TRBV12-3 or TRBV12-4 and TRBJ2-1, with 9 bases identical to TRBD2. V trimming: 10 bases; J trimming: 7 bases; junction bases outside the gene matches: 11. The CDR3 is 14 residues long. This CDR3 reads CATRRGGGPNEQFF. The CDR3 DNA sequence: TGTGCCACCCGTCGCGGGGGGGGCCCAAATGAGCAGTTCTTC.

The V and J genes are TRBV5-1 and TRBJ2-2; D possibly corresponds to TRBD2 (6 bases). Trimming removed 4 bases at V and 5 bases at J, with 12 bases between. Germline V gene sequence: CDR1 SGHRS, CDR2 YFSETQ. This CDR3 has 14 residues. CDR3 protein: CASSPLGGTGELFF. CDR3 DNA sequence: TGCGCCAGCAGCCCTCTGGGGGGTACCGGGGAGCTGTTTTTT. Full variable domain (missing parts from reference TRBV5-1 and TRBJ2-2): KAGVTQTPRYLIKTRGQQVTLSCSPISGHRSVSWYQQTPGQGLQFLFEYFSETQRNKGNFPGRFSGRQFSNSRSEMNVSTLELGDSALYLCASSPLGGTGELFFGEGSRLTVL.

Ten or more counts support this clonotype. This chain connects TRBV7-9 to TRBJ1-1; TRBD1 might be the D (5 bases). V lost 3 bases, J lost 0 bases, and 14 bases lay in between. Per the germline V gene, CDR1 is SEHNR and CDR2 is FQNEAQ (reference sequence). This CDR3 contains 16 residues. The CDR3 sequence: CASSFPGQGLNTEAFF. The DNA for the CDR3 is TGTGCCAGCAGCTTTCCAGGTCAGGGCCTGAACACTGAAGCTTTCTTT. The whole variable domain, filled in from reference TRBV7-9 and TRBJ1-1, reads DTGVSQNPRHKITKRGQNVTFRCDPISEHNRLYWYRQTLGQGPEFLTYFQNEAQLEKSRLLSDRFSAERPKGSFSTLEIQRTEQGDSAMYLCASSFPGQGLNTEAFFGQGTRLTVV.

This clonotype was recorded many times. CDR3 in amino acids: CSVEDRRGRETQYF. The CDR3, as DNA: TGCAGCGTTGAAGATCGCAGGGGTAGGGAGACCCAGTACTTC. The chain joins TRBV29-1 to TRBJ2-5; possibly TRBD1 for D (6 bases). The germline CDR1 and CDR2 sequences are SQVTM and ANQGSEA. This CDR3 has 14 residues. With 0 bases removed from V and 5 bases from J, the gap between germline ends came to 13 bases.

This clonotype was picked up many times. This CDR3 reads CASSLDPTNEQFF. In DNA, the CDR3 is TGCGCCAGCAGCTTGGACCCTACCAATGAGCAGTTCTTC. This chain joins TRBV5-1 and TRBJ2-1; no reliable D call. V lost 0 bases, J lost 6 bases, and 7 bases lay in between. The CDR3 covers 13 residues. Germline-derived CDR1 and CDR2 are SGHRS and YFSETQ.

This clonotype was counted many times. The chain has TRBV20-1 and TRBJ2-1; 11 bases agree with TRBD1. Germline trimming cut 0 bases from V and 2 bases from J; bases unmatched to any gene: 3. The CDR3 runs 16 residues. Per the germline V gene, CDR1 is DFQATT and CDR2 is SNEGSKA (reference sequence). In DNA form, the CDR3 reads TGCAGTGCTAGAGACCGGGACAGGGGGACCTACAATGAGCAGTTCTTC. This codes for CSARDRDRGTYNEQFF.

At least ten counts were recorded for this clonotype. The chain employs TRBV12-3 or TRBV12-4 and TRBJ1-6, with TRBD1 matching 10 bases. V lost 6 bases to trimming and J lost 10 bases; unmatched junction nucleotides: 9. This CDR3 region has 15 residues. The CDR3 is CASSLTGTGASPLHF. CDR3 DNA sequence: TGTGCCAGCAGCTTAACCGGGACAGGGGCCTCACCCCTCCACTTT.

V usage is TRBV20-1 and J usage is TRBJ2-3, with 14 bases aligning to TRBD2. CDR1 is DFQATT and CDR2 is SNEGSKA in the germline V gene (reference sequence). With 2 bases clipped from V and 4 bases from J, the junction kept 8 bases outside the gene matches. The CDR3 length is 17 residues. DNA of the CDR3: TGCAGTGCTAGAACCCCGGGACTAGCGGGAGTGGCAGATACGCAGTATTTT. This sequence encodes CSARTPGLAGVADTQYF.

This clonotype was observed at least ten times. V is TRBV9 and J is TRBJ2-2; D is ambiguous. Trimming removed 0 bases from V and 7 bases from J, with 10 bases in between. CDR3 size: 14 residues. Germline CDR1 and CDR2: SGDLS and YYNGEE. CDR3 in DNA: TGTGCCAGCAGCGTAGTCACCCCGGGCGGGGAGCTGTTTTTT. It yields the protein CASSVVTPGGELFF.

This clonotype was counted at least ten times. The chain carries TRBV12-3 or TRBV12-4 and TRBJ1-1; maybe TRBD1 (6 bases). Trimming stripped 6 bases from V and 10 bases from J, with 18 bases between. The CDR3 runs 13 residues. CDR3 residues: CASSRTGAGGAFF. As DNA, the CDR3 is TGTGCCAGCAGCAGGACGGGGGCGGGGGGAGCTTTCTTT.

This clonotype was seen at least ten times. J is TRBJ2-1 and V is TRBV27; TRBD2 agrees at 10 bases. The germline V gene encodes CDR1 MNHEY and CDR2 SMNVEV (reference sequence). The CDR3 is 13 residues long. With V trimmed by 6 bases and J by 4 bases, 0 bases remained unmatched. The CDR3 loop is CASRLAGYNEQFF. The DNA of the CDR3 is TGTGCCAGCAGACTAGCGGGATACAATGAGCAGTTCTTC.

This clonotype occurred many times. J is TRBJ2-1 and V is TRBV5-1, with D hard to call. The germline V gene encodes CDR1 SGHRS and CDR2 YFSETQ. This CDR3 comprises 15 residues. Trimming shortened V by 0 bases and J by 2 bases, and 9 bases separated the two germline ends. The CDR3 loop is CASSLVRATYNEQFF. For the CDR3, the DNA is TGCGCCAGCAGCTTGGTCCGGGCAACCTACAATGAGCAGTTCTTC.

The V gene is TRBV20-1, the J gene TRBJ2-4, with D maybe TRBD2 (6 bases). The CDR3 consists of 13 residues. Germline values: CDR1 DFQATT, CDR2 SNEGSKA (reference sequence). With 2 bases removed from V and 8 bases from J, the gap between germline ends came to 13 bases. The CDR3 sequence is CSARIGGLDIQYF. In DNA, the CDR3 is TGCAGTGCTAGAATCGGGGGTTTAGACATTCAGTACTTC.

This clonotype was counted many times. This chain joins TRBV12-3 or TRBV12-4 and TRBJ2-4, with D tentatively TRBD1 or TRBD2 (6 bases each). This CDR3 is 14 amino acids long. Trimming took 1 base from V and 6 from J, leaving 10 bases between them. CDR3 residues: CASSLDGGGNIQYF. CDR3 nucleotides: TGTGCCAGCAGTTTAGATGGAGGGGGAAACATTCAGTACTTC.

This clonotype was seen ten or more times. This CDR3 is CSARGPADTQYF. The CDR3 coding sequence is TGCAGTGCTAGAGGACCGGCAGATACGCAGTATTTT. The J gene is TRBJ2-3, the V gene TRBV20-1; D call uncertain. Trimming stripped 1 base from V and 4 bases from J, with 6 bases between. Germline V lookup: CDR1 DFQATT, CDR2 SNEGSKA (reference sequence). This CDR3 spans 12 amino acids.

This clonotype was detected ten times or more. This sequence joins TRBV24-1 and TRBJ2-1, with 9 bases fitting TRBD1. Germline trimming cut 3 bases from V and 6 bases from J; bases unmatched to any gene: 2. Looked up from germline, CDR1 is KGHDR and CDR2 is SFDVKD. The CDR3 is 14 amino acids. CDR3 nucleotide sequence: TGTGCCACCAGTGATCGGGACAGGGTCAATGAGCAGTTCTTC. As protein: CATSDRDRVNEQFF.

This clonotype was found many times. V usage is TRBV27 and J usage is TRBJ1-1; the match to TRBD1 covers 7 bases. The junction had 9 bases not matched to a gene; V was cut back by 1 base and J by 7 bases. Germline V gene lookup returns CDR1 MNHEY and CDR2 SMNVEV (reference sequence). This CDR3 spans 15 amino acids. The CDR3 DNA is TGTGCCAGCAGTTTATTCGCCGGGACAGATCTTGAAGCTTTCTTT. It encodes CASSLFAGTDLEAFF.

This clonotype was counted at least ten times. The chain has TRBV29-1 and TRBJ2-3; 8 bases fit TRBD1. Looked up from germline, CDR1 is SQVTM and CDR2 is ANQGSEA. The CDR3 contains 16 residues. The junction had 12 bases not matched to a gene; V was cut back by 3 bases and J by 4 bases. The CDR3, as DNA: TGCAGCGTTGATAGGTGGGGGCAGGGGGCTTCAGATACGCAGTATTTT. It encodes CSVDRWGQGASDTQYF.

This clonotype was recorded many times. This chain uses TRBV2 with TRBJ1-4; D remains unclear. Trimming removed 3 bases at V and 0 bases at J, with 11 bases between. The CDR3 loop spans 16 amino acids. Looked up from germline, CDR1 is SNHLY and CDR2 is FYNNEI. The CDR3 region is CASSDGGVATNEKLFF. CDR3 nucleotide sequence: TGTGCCAGCAGTGACGGCGGCGTTGCAACTAATGAAAAACTGTTTTTT.

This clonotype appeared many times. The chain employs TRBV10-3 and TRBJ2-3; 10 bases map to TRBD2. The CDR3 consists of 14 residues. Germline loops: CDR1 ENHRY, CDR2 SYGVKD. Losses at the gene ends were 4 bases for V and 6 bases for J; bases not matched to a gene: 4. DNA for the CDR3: TGTGCCATCAGTGTTAAGCGGGAGGGGGATACGCAGTATTTT. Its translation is CAISVKREGDTQYF.

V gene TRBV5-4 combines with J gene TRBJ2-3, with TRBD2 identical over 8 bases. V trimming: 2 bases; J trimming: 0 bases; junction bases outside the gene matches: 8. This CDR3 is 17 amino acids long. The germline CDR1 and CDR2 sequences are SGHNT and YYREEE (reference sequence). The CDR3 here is CASSFAGGDPSTDTQYF. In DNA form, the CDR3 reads TGTGCCAGCAGCTTCGCGGGGGGAGACCCTAGCACAGATACGCAGTATTTT.

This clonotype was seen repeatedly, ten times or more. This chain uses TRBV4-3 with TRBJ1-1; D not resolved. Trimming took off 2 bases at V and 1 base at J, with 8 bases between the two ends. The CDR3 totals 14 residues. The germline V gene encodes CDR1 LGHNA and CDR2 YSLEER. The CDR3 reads CASSQRFANTEAFF. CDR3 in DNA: TGCGCCAGCAGCCAAAGATTTGCGAACACTGAAGCTTTCTTT.

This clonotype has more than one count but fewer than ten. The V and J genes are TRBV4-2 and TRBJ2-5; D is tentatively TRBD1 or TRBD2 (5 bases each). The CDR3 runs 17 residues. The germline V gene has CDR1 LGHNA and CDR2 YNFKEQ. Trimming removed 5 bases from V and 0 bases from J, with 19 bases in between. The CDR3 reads CASSKPSAEGYQETQYF. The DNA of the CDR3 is TGTGCCAGCAGCAAGCCCTCCGCCGAGGGGTACCAAGAGACCCAGTACTTC.